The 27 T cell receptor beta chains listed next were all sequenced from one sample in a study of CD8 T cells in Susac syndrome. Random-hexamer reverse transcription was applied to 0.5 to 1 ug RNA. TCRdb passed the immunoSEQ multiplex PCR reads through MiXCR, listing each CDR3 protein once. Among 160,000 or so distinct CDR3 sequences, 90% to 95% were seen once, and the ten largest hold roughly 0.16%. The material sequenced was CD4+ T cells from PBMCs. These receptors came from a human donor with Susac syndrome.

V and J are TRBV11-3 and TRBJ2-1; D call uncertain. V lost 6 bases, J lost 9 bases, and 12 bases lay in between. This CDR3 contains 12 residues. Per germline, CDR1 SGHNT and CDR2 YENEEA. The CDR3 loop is CASSWSGSEQFF. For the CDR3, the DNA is TGTGCCAGCAGTTGGTCGGGCAGTGAGCAGTTCTTC.

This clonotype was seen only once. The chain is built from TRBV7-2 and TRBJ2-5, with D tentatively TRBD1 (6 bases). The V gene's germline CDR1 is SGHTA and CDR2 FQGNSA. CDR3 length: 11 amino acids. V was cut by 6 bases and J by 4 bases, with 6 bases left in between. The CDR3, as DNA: TGTGCCAGCAGACAGGGAGAGACCCAGTACTTC. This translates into CASRQGETQYF.

CDR3 in amino acids: CASMWQEGTQYF. The DNA of the CDR3 is TGTGCCAGCATGTGGCAGGAGGGGACCCAGTACTTC. The rearrangement links TRBV2 to TRBJ2-5; tentatively, D is TRBD2 (6 bases). Trimming cost V 7 bases and J 7 bases, with 13 bases left between them. Germline assignment: CDR1 SNHLY and CDR2 FYNNEI. CDR3 length: 12 amino acids.

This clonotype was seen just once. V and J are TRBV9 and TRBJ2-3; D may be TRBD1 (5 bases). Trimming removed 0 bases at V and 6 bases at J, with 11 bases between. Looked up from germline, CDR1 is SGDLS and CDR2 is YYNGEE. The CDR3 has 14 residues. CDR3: CASSVAPGWDTQYF. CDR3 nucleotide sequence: TGTGCCAGCAGCGTAGCGCCAGGGTGGGATACGCAGTATTTT.

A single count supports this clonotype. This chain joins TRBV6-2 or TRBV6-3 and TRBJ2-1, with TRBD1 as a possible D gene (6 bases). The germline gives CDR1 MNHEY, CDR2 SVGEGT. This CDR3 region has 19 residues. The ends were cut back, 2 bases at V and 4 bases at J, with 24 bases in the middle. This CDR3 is CASSYTTRGGGIRYNEQFF. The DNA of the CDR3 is TGTGCCAGCAGTTACACCACAAGAGGGGGTGGAATAAGATACAATGAGCAGTTCTTC.

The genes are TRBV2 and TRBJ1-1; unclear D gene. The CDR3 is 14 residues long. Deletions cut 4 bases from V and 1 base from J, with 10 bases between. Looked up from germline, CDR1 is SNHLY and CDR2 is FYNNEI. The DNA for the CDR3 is TGTGCCAGCAGTGTGTGGGCCCCGAACACTGAAGCTTTCTTT. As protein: CASSVWAPNTEAFF.

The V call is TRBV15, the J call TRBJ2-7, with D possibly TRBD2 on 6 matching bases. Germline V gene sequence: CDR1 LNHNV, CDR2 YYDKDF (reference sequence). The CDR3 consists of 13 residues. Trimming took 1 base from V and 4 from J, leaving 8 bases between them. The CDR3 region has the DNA TGTGCCACCAGCAGAGTTGGGGGGTACGAGCAGTACTTC. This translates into CATSRVGGYEQYF. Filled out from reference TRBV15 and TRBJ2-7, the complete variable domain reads DAMVIQNPRYQVTQFGKPVTLSCSQTLNHNVMYWYQQKSSQAPKLLFHYYDKDFNNEADTPDNFQSRRPNTSFCFLDIRSPGLGDTAMYLCATSRVGGYEQYFGPGTRLTVT.

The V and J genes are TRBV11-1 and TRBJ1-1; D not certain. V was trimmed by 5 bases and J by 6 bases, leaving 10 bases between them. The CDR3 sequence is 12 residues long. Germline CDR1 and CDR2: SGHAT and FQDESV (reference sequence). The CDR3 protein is CASSQNWAEAFF. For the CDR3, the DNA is TGTGCCAGCAGCCAGAACTGGGCTGAAGCTTTCTTT.

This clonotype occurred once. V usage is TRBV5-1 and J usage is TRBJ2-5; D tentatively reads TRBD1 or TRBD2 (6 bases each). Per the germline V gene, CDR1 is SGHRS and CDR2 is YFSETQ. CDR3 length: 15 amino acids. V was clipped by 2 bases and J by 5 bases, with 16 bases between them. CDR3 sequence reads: CASSFGGGRLETQYF. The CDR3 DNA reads TGCGCCAGCAGCTTTGGAGGGGGGCGCTTGGAGACCCAGTACTTC.

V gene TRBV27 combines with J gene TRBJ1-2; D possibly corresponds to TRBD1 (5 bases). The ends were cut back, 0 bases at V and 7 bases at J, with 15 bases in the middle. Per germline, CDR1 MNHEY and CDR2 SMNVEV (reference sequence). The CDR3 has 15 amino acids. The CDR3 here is CASSLSRQLLGGYTF. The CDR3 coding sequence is TGTGCCAGCAGTTTATCCCGACAGCTCCTTGGTGGCTACACCTTC.

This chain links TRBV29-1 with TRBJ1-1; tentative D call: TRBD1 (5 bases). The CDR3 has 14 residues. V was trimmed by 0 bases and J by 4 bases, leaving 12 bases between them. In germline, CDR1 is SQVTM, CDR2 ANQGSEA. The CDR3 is CSVEDGALGTEAFF. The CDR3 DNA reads TGCAGCGTTGAAGACGGGGCCCTGGGCACTGAAGCTTTCTTT.

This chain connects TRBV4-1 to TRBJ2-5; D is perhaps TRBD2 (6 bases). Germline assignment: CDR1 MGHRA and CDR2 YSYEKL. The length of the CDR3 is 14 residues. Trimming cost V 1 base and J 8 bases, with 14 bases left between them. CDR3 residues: CASSQGEASFTQYF. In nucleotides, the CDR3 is TGCGCCAGCAGCCAAGGGGAGGCTAGCTTCACCCAGTACTTC.

The CDR3 is CASSVGQGWGQETQYF. The CDR3 DNA reads as TGTGCCAGCAGCGTCGGACAGGGCTGGGGCCAAGAGACCCAGTACTTC. The chain has TRBV5-6 and TRBJ2-5; TRBD1 agrees at 8 bases. Germline trimming cut 4 bases from V and 1 base from J; bases unmatched to any gene: 9. This CDR3 spans 16 amino acids. Germline V lookup: CDR1 SGHDT, CDR2 YYEEEE.

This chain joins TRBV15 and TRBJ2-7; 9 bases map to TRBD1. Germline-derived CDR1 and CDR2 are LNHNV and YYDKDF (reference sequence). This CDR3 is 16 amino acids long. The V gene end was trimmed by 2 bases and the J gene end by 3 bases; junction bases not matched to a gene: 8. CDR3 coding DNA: TGTGCCACCAGCAGACCGACAGGGGGTTCAAACTACGAGCAGTACTTC. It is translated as CATSRPTGGSNYEQYF.

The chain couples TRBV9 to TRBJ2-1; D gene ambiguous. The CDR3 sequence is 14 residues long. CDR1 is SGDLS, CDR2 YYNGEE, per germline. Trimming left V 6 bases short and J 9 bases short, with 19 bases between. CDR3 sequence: CASTQDPRWGEQFF. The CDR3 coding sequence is TGTGCCAGCACCCAGGACCCGAGGTGGGGTGAGCAGTTCTTC.

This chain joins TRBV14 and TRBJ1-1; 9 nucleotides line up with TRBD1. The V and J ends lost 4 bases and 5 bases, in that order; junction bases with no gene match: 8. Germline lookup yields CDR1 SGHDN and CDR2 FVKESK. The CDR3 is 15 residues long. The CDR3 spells CASSLRTGGETEAFF. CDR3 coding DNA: TGTGCCAGCAGCCTTCGTACAGGGGGCGAAACTGAAGCTTTCTTT.

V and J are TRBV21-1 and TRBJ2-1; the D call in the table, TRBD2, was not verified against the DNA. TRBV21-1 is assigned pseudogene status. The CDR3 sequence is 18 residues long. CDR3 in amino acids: CASSSGDRLAGGDNEQFF. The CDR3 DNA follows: TGTGCCAGCAGCTCCGGCGACCGACTAGCGGGGGGCGACAATGAGCAGTTCTTC.

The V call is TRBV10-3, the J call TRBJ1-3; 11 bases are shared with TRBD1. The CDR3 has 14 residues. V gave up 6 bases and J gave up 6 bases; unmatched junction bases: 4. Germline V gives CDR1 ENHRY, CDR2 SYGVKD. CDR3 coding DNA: TGTGCCATCAGACTGGGACAGGGGGAAAACACCATATATTTT. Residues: CAIRLGQGENTIYF.

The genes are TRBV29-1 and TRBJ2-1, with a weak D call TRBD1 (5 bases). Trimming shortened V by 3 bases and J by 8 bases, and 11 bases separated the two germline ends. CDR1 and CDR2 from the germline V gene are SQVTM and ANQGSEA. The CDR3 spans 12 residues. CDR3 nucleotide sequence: TGCAGCGTTGACCTCAGGGCGCATGAGCAGTTCTTC. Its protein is CSVDLRAHEQFF.

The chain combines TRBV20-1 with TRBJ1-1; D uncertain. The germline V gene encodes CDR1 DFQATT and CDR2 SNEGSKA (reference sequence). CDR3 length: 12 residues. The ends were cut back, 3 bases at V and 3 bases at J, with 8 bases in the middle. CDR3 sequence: CSARPGYTEAFF. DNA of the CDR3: TGCAGTGCTAGGCCTGGGTACACTGAAGCTTTCTTT.

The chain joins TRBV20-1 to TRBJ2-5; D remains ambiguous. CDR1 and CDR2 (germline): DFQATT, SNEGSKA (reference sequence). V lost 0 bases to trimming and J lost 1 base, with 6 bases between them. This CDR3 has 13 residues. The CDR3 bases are TGCAGTGCTAGAGAGATCTTCCAAGAGACCCAGTACTTC. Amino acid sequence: CSAREIFQETQYF.

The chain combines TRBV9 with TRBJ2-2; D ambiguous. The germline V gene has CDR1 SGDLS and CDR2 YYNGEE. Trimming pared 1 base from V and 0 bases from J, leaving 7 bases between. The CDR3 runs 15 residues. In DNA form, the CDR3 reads TGTGCCAGCAGCGTACCACACTCGAACACCGGGGAGCTGTTTTTT. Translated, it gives CASSVPHSNTGELFF.

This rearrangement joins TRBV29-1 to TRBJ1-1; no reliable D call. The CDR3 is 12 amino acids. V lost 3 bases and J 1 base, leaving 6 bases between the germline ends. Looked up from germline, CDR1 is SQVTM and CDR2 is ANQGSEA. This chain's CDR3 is CSVDTENTEAFF. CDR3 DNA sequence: TGCAGCGTTGATACGGAGAACACTGAAGCTTTCTTT. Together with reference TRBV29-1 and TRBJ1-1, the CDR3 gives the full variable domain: SAVISQKPSRDICQRGTSLTIQCQVDSQVTMMFWYRQQPGQSLTLIATANQGSEATYESGFVIDKFPISRPNLTFSTLTVSNMSPEDSSIYLCSVDTENTEAFFGQGTRLTVV.

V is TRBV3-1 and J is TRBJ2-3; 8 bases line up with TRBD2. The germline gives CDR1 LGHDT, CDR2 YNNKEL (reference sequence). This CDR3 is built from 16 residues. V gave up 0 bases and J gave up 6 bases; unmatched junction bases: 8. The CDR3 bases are TGTGCCAGCAGCCAAGATCTTGGCACTAGCGGTGATACGCAGTATTTT. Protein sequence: CASSQDLGTSGDTQYF.

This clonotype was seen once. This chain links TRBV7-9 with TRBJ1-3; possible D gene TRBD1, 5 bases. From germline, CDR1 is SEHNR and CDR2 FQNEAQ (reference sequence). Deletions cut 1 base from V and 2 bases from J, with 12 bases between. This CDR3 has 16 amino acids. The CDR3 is CASSLGGRATGNTIYF. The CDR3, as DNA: TGTGCCAGCAGCTTAGGGGGACGAGCAACTGGAAACACCATATATTTT.

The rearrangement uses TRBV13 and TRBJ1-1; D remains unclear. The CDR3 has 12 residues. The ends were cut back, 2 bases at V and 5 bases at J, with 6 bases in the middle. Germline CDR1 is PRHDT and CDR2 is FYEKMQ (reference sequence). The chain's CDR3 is CASSLRRTEAFF. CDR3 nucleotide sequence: TGTGCCAGCAGCTTAAGGAGAACTGAAGCTTTCTTT.

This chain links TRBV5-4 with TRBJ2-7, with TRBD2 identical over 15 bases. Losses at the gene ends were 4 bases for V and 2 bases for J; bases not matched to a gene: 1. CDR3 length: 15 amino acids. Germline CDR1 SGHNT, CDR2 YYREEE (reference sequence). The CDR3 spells CASSRTSGGAYEQYF. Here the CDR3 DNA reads TGTGCCAGCAGCCGGACTAGCGGGGGGGCCTACGAGCAGTACTTC.